Given below is one TCR beta chain in context. TCRdb redid the calling of the RT-PCR reads with MiXCR, one entry per CDR3 protein. The sample lists about 650,000 distinct CDR3 sequences; 15% to 19% were seen once. This record belongs to a study of response to subunit inactivated influenza vaccine. CDR1 is MDHEN and CDR2 is SYDVKM in the germline V gene. There are 13 residues in the CDR3. V gave up 5 bases and J gave up 4 bases; unmatched junction bases: 2. Sample: PBMCs from blood, taken 12 days after vaccination. The receptor was isolated from a man aged 45-60 years who received an inactivated influenza vaccine. This rearrangement joins TRBV28 to TRBJ1-1; 9 bases match TRBD1. CDR3 nucleotides: TGTGCCAGCAGTGGACAGGGGCTCACTGAAGCTTTCTTT. Protein: CASSGQGLTEAFF. The variable domain in full, with the rest retrieved from reference TRBV28 and TRBJ1-1, is DVKVTQSSRYLVKRTGEKVFLECVQDMDHENMFWYRQDPGLGLRLIYFSYDVKMKEKGDIPEGYSVSREKKERFSLILESASTNQTSMYLCASSGQGLTEAFFGQGTRLTVV.